The clone carrying this T cell receptor beta chain was seen ten or more times. TCRdb re-derived calls from the 5' RACE reads in MiXCR, one entry per CDR3 protein. The data show fewer than 15,000 distinct CDR3 sequences, more than 14% seen once. Germline V gene data show CDR1 as SEHNR and CDR2 as FQNEAQ (reference sequence). The CDR3 contains 14 residues. The germline V and J ends were trimmed by 6 bases and 4 bases, with 15 bases remaining between them. The data were taken from a study of T-cell memory formation after mild COVID-19. Across the study: The study found TCR clusters largely donor specific.

This TCR derives from a man aged 18 to 29 who had mild COVID-19 (a few samples of this study predate the infection). Cell type and time point are not known. The sample was PBMCs or a T cell subset sorted from them (not recorded which). This sequence joins TRBV7-9 and TRBJ1-1; no clear D. The CDR3: CASRPPTIFTEAFF. For the CDR3, the DNA is TGTGCCAGCAGGCCCCCAACTATATTCACTGAAGCTTTCTTT.